Listed here are 22 T cell receptor beta chains from one sample, sequenced in a study of cytomegalovirus exposure and HLA in healthy donors. 60 Vbeta and 13 Jbeta primers were used in PCR. Profiled with immunoSEQ multiplex PCR; TCRdb holds only in-frame clones, not every one. The sample consists of 150,000 to 200,000 clones, 81% of them appearing once. The sequencing input was PBMCs. The receptors were gathered from a man aged 18 to 30 in good health and CMV-seronegative.

V is TRBV7-2 and J is TRBJ2-4, with 7 bases fitting TRBD1. With V trimmed by 4 bases and J by 8 bases, 5 bases remained unmatched. The CDR3 has 13 amino acids. Looked up from germline, CDR1 is SGHTA and CDR2 is FQGNSA. The CDR3 region is CASSSDRVDIQYF. In nucleotides, the CDR3 is TGTGCCAGCAGCTCAGACAGGGTGGACATTCAGTACTTC.

This sequence joins TRBV27 and TRBJ2-2; D is ambiguous. The V end was cut by 6 bases, the J end by 1 base, with 12 bases between. Per the germline V gene, CDR1 is MNHEY and CDR2 is SMNVEV (reference sequence). This CDR3 spans 15 amino acids. The CDR3 coding sequence is TGTGCCAGCAGCCCAACAGACAAGAACACCGGGGAGCTGTTTTTT. Its protein is CASSPTDKNTGELFF.

The chain is built from TRBV25-1 and TRBJ2-7; possibly TRBD2 for D (5 bases). Germline values: CDR1 MGHDK, CDR2 SYGVNS. The CDR3 extends over 12 amino acids. With 6 bases removed from V and 4 bases from J, the gap between germline ends came to 10 bases. CDR3 coding DNA: TGTGCCAGCAGCGGACGAGGGTACGAGCAGTACTTC. Protein product: CASSGRGYEQYF.

The chain employs TRBV9 and TRBJ2-7, with 7 bases identical to TRBD2. The CDR3 runs to 15 residues. The V and J ends lost 0 bases and 2 bases, in that order; junction bases with no gene match: 5. CDR1 and CDR2 from the germline V gene are SGDLS and YYNGEE. CDR3 loop: CASSVASSGPYEQYF. The CDR3 DNA reads TGTGCCAGCAGCGTAGCATCTAGCGGCCCCTACGAGCAGTACTTC.

The rearrangement joins TRBV28 to TRBJ2-7, with D perhaps TRBD2 (6 bases). The CDR3 spans 15 residues. Germline CDR1 is MDHEN and CDR2 is SYDVKM. V dropped 6 bases and J dropped 5 bases, with 20 bases sitting between them. CDR3 bases: TGTGCCAGCAGCCCCCGGAGGGGCGCTCTTCACGAGCAGTACTTC. This sequence encodes CASSPRRGALHEQYF.

This clone was picked up one time. J is TRBJ2-2 and V is TRBV5-1; 9 nucleotides line up with TRBD2. The CDR3 totals 16 residues. Germline values: CDR1 SGHRS, CDR2 YFSETQ. Losses at the gene ends were 0 bases for V and 2 bases for J; bases not matched to a gene: 2. The CDR3 DNA is TGCGCCAGCAGCTTGGACCTAGCGGGAAACACCGGGGAGCTGTTTTTT. Protein product: CASSLDLAGNTGELFF.

The chain carries TRBV14 and TRBJ2-1; TRBD1 matches at 7 bases. The J segment lost 1 base and the V segment lost 4 bases, leaving 4 bases of the junction unmatched. The germline gives CDR1 SGHDN, CDR2 FVKESK. The CDR3 length is 15 residues. CDR3 in amino acids: CASSLGQPSYNEQFF. CDR3 DNA: TGTGCCAGCAGCCTGGGACAGCCGTCCTACAATGAGCAGTTCTTC.

This clone came up a few times. This chain uses TRBV2 with TRBJ2-7, with TRBD2 matching over 13 bases. Trimming at V came to 7 bases and at J to 2 bases, leaving 14 bases not matched to a gene. The length of the CDR3 is 18 residues. Germline V lookup: CDR1 SNHLY, CDR2 FYNNEI. CDR3 coding DNA: TGTGCCAGCAAACATTTTTCTCAGGGACTAGCGGGAACCTACGAGCAGTACTTC. Translation: CASKHFSQGLAGTYEQYF.

CDR3 sequence reads: CASSVYQRGGMDTQYF. CDR3 in DNA: TGTGCCAGCAGCGTATATCAGCGGGGGGGCATGGATACGCAGTATTTT. The genes are TRBV9 and TRBJ2-3, with 10 bases matching TRBD2. Germline V CDR1 and CDR2: SGDLS, YYNGEE. The ends lost 1 base at V and 6 bases at J; junction bases unmatched: 8. This CDR3 has 16 residues.

The V gene is TRBV30, the J gene TRBJ2-7, with 8 bases matching TRBD1. Germline CDR1 reads GTSNPN; CDR2 reads SVGIG (reference sequence). This CDR3 region has 13 residues. Germline trimming cut 3 bases from V and 7 bases from J; bases unmatched to any gene: 8. CDR3 nucleotides: TGTGCCTGGAGCCTCGACAGGGGTGGGGAGCAGTACTTC. Translated: CAWSLDRGGEQYF.

The chain uses TRBV18 and TRBJ2-2; 9 bases fit TRBD1. Germline assignment: CDR1 KGHSH and CDR2 LQKENI. CDR3 size: 16 residues. V gave up 0 bases and J gave up 7 bases; unmatched junction bases: 6. CDR3: CASSPPGTGRSGELFF. CDR3 nucleotides: TGTGCCAGCTCACCACCAGGGACAGGGCGGAGCGGGGAGCTGTTTTTT.

This chain connects TRBV7-2 to TRBJ2-3, with TRBD1 matching 7 bases. The junction had 3 bases not matched to a gene; V was cut back by 6 bases and J by 6 bases. This CDR3 is built from 12 residues. Germline CDR1 and CDR2: SGHTA and FQGNSA. CDR3 nucleotides: TGTGCCAGCAGTTTGGACAGGGATACGCAGTATTTT. It specifies CASSLDRDTQYF.

This clone has just a few counts. Its ends do not fully match the called genes, so a read error is possible. This chain joins TRBV7-9 and TRBJ2-2; possible D gene TRBD1, 6 bases. The CDR3 length is 16 residues. Germline lookup yields CDR1 SEHNR and CDR2 FQNEAQ (reference sequence). Here the CDR3 reads CSSRNNQQGRAGELFF. The CDR3 DNA is TGTTCCAGCAGGAATAATCAACAGGGACGGGCCGGGGAGCTGTTTTTT. Full variable domain (rest looked up from reference TRBV7-9 and TRBJ2-2): DTGVSQNPRHKITKRGQNVTFRCDPISEHNRLYWYRQTLGQGPEFLTYFQNEAQLEKSRLLSDRFSAERPKGSFSTLEIQRTEQGDSAMYLCSSRNNQQGRAGELFFGEGSRLTVL.

V and J are TRBV2 and TRBJ2-5, with a weak D call TRBD2 (6 bases). The V gene lost 6 bases and the J gene lost 1 base, with 12 bases spanning the gap. In germline, CDR1 is SNHLY, CDR2 FYNNEI. The CDR3 runs 14 residues. CDR3 protein: CASRYGEVQETQYF. CDR3 in DNA: TGTGCCAGCAGGTACGGGGAGGTCCAAGAGACCCAGTACTTC.

J is TRBJ1-3 and V is TRBV5-4; tentative D call: TRBD1 (5 bases). With 5 bases removed from V and 9 bases from J, the gap between germline ends came to 18 bases. CDR3 length: 14 residues. Germline assignment: CDR1 SGHNT and CDR2 YYREEE (reference sequence). The CDR3 DNA is TGTGCCAGCAGTCGGGGGGGACGGAGGGGCACCATATATTTT. It specifies CASSRGGRRGTIYF.

Worth noting for this clone: Its ends do not fully match the called genes, so a read error is possible. V and J are TRBV7-7 and TRBJ2-1; TRBD2 might be the D (6 bases). Germline V lookup: CDR1 SSHAT, CDR2 FNYEAQ (reference sequence). The CDR3 contains 15 residues. CDR3 bases: TGTGCTAGCAGCTTAGTAGCGGACCCATACAATGAGCAGTTCTTC. Translation gives CASSLVADPYNEQFF.

The CDR3 nucleotides are TGTGCCAGCAGCGTAGAGGGGTATGGCTACACCTTC. Protein: CASSVEGYGYTF. The V and J genes are TRBV9 and TRBJ1-2, with TRBD1 as a possible D gene (5 bases). This CDR3 is built from 12 residues. Deletions cut 0 bases from V and 5 bases from J, with 5 bases between. Germline V gene lookup returns CDR1 SGDLS and CDR2 YYNGEE.

The chain links TRBV6-5 to TRBJ2-7; tentative D call: TRBD2 (7 bases). V was pared by 5 bases and J by 4 bases, with 18 bases between. CDR3 size: 15 residues. In germline, CDR1 is MNHEY, CDR2 SVGAGI. This CDR3 is CASSRSRGGFYEQYF. The CDR3 nucleotides are TGTGCCAGCAGTCGCTCGAGGGGGGGCTTTTACGAGCAGTACTTC.

The V call is TRBV5-5, the J call TRBJ2-1; 10 bases fit TRBD2. The V and J ends lost 4 bases and 7 bases, in that order; junction bases with no gene match: 2. CDR1 is SGHKS and CDR2 is YYEKEE in the germline V gene (reference sequence). The CDR3 has 13 residues. CDR3 coding DNA: TGTGCCAGCAGCACTAGCGGGATAAATGAGCAGTTCTTC. Translation gives CASSTSGINEQFF.

J is TRBJ1-2 and V is TRBV10-3, with no clear D. V shed 8 bases and J shed 4 bases, with 17 bases lying between them. The CDR3 is 14 residues long. Germline V gene sequence: CDR1 ENHRY, CDR2 SYGVKD. CDR3 DNA sequence: TGTGCCATCGCCACGGACTCAGCCTTCTATGGCTACACCTTC. Translation gives CAIATDSAFYGYTF.

The genes are TRBV11-2 and TRBJ1-4; D unclear. Trimming took 7 bases from V and 0 from J, leaving 15 bases between them. Looked up from germline, CDR1 is SGHAT and CDR2 is FQNNGV. This CDR3 comprises 16 residues. The CDR3 sequence: CASTYFAGSTNEKLFF. In nucleotides, the CDR3 is TGTGCCAGCACCTATTTTGCGGGGTCAACTAATGAAAAACTGTTTTTT.

This rearrangement joins TRBV15 to TRBJ1-2; no clear D. V lost 6 bases to trimming and J lost 6 bases, with 14 bases between them. Germline CDR1 and CDR2: LNHNV and YYDKDF (reference sequence). The CDR3 runs 13 residues. The DNA for the CDR3 is TGTGCCACCAGATCTTACGGGGTAGATGGCTACACCTTC. Its protein is CATRSYGVDGYTF.